This T cell receptor beta chain was sequenced in a study of metastatic and nonmetastatic thyroid tumors. Study details: Repertoires from malignant and benign thyroid patients were compared across blood and tumor or nodule tissue. General study results and limits: It was reportedly found that TCR beta diversity was significantly higher in malignant thyroid tumors than in benign nodules, a difference seen in both blood and tumor samples.

Per the authors' pipeline: Between-group CDR3 differences, defined by clinicopathological status, yielded a distant-metastasis classifier for papillary thyroid cancer. TCRdb re-called clones from the PCR reads using MiXCR. The V and J calls here are based on TCRdb, not the publication. In the table there are more than 20,000 clones, 10% to 15% of which are singletons. Note on this clone: Antigen unknown.

The V end was cut by 0 bases, the J end by 4 bases, with 12 bases between. The V gene's germline CDR1 is DFQATT and CDR2 SNEGSKA (reference sequence). The CDR3 loop spans 14 amino acids. No patient received treatment before thyroid surgery. V gene TRBV20-1 combines with J gene TRBJ1-2, with unresolved D. The specimen sequenced was blood. This receptor was identified in a female donor with papillary thyroid cancer or a benign thyroid nodule (not recorded which). Some clones in this sample may be carry-over from other donors' samples. The CDR3 sequence: CSARDQWGGYGYTF. The CDR3, as DNA: TGCAGTGCTAGAGATCAGTGGGGAGGCTATGGCTACACCTTC.